The 24 T cell receptor beta chains given below trace back to one sample, sequenced in a study of T cell changes during pregnancy in multiple sclerosis. Sequencing used immunoSEQ multiplex PCR; TCRdb keeps in-frame clones, though not all of them. The sample lists about 28,000 clones; over 65% were seen once. The sample was CD8+ T cells from peripheral blood mononuclear cells, taken after pregnancy. These receptors were collected from a female donor with multiple sclerosis, enrolled in a pregnancy study.

By sample fraction, this clone is medium-sized. The genes are TRBV6-1 and TRBJ1-4; 10 bases fit TRBD1. The CDR3 is 16 amino acids. Germline CDR1 MNHNS, CDR2 SASEGT. V shed 2 bases, J shed 6 bases, and the junction held 6 bases outside the gene matches. The CDR3: CASSEWVGTGDEKLFF. The CDR3 DNA reads as TGTGCCAGCAGTGAATGGGTGGGGACAGGGGATGAAAAACTGTTTTTT.

This clone was seen at least ten times. This chain joins TRBV7-6 and TRBJ2-2; D gene unclear. There are 14 residues in the CDR3. Germline CDR1 is SGHVS and CDR2 is FNYEAQ. V was shortened by 2 bases and J by 4 bases, with 8 bases between the two germline ends. In DNA, the CDR3 is TGTGCCAGCAGCTTACTCACAAGCACCGGGGAGCTGTTTTTT. Its translation: CASSLLTSTGELFF.

J is TRBJ2-1 and V is TRBV9, with 15 bases fitting TRBD2. The germline gives CDR1 SGDLS, CDR2 YYNGEE. V shed 3 bases and J 8 bases; nucleotides not matched to a gene: 6. The CDR3 is 16 residues long. The CDR3 loop reads CASSGEGLAGGHEQFF. The CDR3 nucleotides read TGTGCCAGCAGCGGGGAGGGACTAGCGGGGGGCCATGAGCAGTTCTTC. The whole variable domain, filled in from reference TRBV9 and TRBJ2-1, reads DSGVTQTPKHLITATGQRVTLRCSPRSGDLSVYWYQQSLDQGLQFLIQYYNGEERAKGNILERFSAQQFPDLHSELNLSSLELGDSALYFCASSGEGLAGGHEQFFGPGTRLTVL.

The genes are TRBV5-6 and TRBJ2-1; 12 nucleotides align to TRBD2. The germline V gene encodes CDR1 SGHDT and CDR2 YYEEEE. This CDR3 is built from 16 residues. The V gene end was trimmed by 2 bases and the J gene end by 9 bases; junction bases not matched to a gene: 9. Here the CDR3 DNA reads TGTGCCAGCAGCTTCCTGACTAGCGGGGGCCGGGGTGAGCAGTTCTTC. Amino acids: CASSFLTSGGRGEQFF.

This clone was found once. This chain connects TRBV2 to TRBJ2-1, with TRBD1 matching over 9 bases. CDR3 length: 15 amino acids. The junction had 6 bases not matched to a gene; V was cut back by 7 bases and J by 2 bases. Per the germline V gene, CDR1 is SNHLY and CDR2 is FYNNEI. The CDR3 DNA follows: TGTGCCAGCACCACTCACAGGGGGCCCTACAATGAGCAGTTCTTC. Its translation is CASTTHRGPYNEQFF.

The chain employs TRBV9 and TRBJ2-7; 8 bases fit TRBD1. Germline CDR1 and CDR2: SGDLS and YYNGEE. The CDR3 has 17 residues. The V gene end was trimmed by 0 bases and the J gene end by 2 bases; junction bases not matched to a gene: 10. CDR3 sequence reads: CASSVGDRLGATYEQYF. The CDR3 nucleotides read TGTGCCAGCAGCGTAGGGGACAGGCTTGGGGCCACCTACGAGCAGTACTTC.

The rearrangement joins TRBV6-5 to TRBJ2-5; D perhaps matches TRBD1 (6 bases). This CDR3 contains 15 residues. The V and J ends lost 5 bases and 4 bases respectively, with 17 bases between them. Germline V gives CDR1 MNHEY, CDR2 SVGAGI. CDR3 in DNA: TGTGCCAGCAGTACCACCATACAGGGATCAGAGACCCAGTACTTC. Its protein product is CASSTTIQGSETQYF.

The chain has TRBV27 and TRBJ1-1; D ambiguous. This CDR3 region has 13 residues. V was cut by 0 bases and J by 10 bases, with 12 bases left in between. Germline V gene sequence: CDR1 MNHEY, CDR2 SMNVEV (reference sequence). The CDR3 here is CASSLSNRGIAFF. The CDR3 region has the DNA TGTGCCAGCAGTTTATCAAATCGGGGTATAGCTTTCTTT.

The CDR3 DNA sequence: TGTGCCTGGAGCCGACAGGTTAATTCACCCCTCCACTTT. Amino acids: CAWSRQVNSPLHF. The gene calls are TRBV30 and TRBJ1-6; TRBD1 might be the D (6 bases). The CDR3 is made up of 13 amino acids. Germline assignment: CDR1 GTSNPN and CDR2 SVGIG (reference sequence). V was trimmed by 3 bases and J by 6 bases, leaving 9 bases between them. Combining the CDR3 with reference TRBV30 and TRBJ1-6 gives the whole variable domain SQTIHQWPATLVQPVGSPLSLECTVEGTSNPNLYWYRQAAGRGLQLLFYSVGIGQISSEVPQNLSASRPQDRQFILSSKKLLLSDSGFYLCAWSRQVNSPLHFGNGTRLTVT.

This clone was seen a single time. J is TRBJ1-1 and V is TRBV27; 9 bases fit TRBD1. V lost 1 base and J lost 0; bases outside the gene matches: 9. This CDR3 has 18 residues. Per germline, CDR1 MNHEY and CDR2 SMNVEV (reference sequence). In DNA form, the CDR3 reads TGTGCCAGCAGTTTATTGGTAGGGGGGACAGGGATGAACACTGAAGCTTTCTTT. Its translation: CASSLLVGGTGMNTEAFF.

The V call is TRBV27, the J call TRBJ1-1; D may be TRBD1 (5 bases). V lost 9 bases and J 3 bases, leaving 20 bases between the germline ends. This CDR3 comprises 15 residues. CDR1 and CDR2 (germline): MNHEY, SMNVEV (reference sequence). Written as DNA, the CDR3 is TGTGCCAGTAGTGCGGGGCCACAAGGATACACTGAAGCTTTCTTT. Encoded protein: CASSAGPQGYTEAFF.

V gene TRBV18 combines with J gene TRBJ1-2; D gene ambiguous. Germline V gene sequence: CDR1 KGHSH, CDR2 LQKENI. The CDR3 totals 14 residues. V dropped 0 bases and J dropped 5 bases, with 10 bases sitting between them. Written as DNA, the CDR3 is TGTGCCAGCTCACCACCGGGAGTCTTGTATGGCTACACCTTC. Amino acid sequence: CASSPPGVLYGYTF.

This chain uses TRBV7-3 with TRBJ2-5, with 7 bases aligning to TRBD2. The CDR3 runs 14 residues. CDR1 and CDR2 (germline): SGHTA, FQGTGA. The ends lost 0 bases at V and 3 bases at J; junction bases unmatched: 1. CDR3 DNA: TGTGCCAGCAGCTTAACGGGGGGGGAAGAGACCCAGTACTTC. Translating it yields CASSLTGGEETQYF.

J is TRBJ2-1 and V is TRBV4-3; TRBD1 might be the D (6 bases). Between the trimmed V and J ends, which lost 0 bases and 6 bases, there was a span of 18 bases. Germline-derived CDR1 and CDR2 are LGHNA and YSLEER. The CDR3 covers 17 residues. The CDR3 region is CASSQDIGQGIFNEQFF. CDR3 nucleotides: TGCGCCAGCAGCCAAGATATAGGGCAGGGGATTTTCAATGAGCAGTTCTTC.

The rearrangement uses TRBV27 and TRBJ1-2; no clear D. The germline V gene encodes CDR1 MNHEY and CDR2 SMNVEV (reference sequence). This CDR3 contains 13 residues. The ends were cut back, 3 bases at V and 0 bases at J, with 5 bases in the middle. The CDR3 coding sequence is TGTGCCAGCAGTTTCGGAGCTAACTATGGCTACACCTTC. It specifies CASSFGANYGYTF.

Only one count was recorded for this clone. V usage is TRBV7-8 and J usage is TRBJ1-2; no reliable D call. The germline V gene encodes CDR1 SGHVS and CDR2 FQNEAQ. The V gene lost 4 bases and the J gene lost 8 bases, with 8 bases spanning the gap. The CDR3 is 11 residues long. In DNA form, the CDR3 reads TGTGCCAGCAGCTCAATGAGGGGCTACACCTTC. It translates to CASSSMRGYTF. Filled out from reference TRBV7-8 and TRBJ1-2, the complete variable domain reads GAGVSQSPRYKVAKRGQDVALRCDPISGHVSLFWYQQALGQGPEFLTYFQNEAQLDKSGLPSDRFFAERPEGSVSTLKIQRTQQEDSAVYLCASSSMRGYTFGSGTRLTVV.

The gene calls are TRBV19 and TRBJ1-1; maybe TRBD1 (6 bases). Trimming stripped 1 base from V and 1 base from J, with 13 bases between. The CDR3 runs to 16 residues. CDR1 LNHDA and CDR2 SQIVND come from the germline V gene (reference sequence). The CDR3 DNA sequence: TGTGCCAGTAGTATAGTAGGGGGACACCCGAACACTGAAGCTTTCTTT. It codes for CASSIVGGHPNTEAFF.

A single count supports this clone. The chain employs TRBV19 and TRBJ2-1; TRBD2 is a possible D gene (7 bases). CDR3 length: 19 residues. Germline V gene data show CDR1 as LNHDA and CDR2 as SQIVND (reference sequence). Trimming removed 5 bases at V and 5 bases at J, with 28 bases between. CDR3 DNA sequence: TGTGCCAGTAGTCCCACTCTCTGGGGGGGGGCCCTGGGGGACAATGAGCAGTTCTTC. Its protein is CASSPTLWGGALGDNEQFF.

The chain carries TRBV18 and TRBJ1-5, with TRBD1 matching 7 bases. Per germline, CDR1 KGHSH and CDR2 LQKENI. CDR3 length equals 16 residues. The J segment lost 4 bases and the V segment lost 3 bases, leaving 9 bases of the junction unmatched. In nucleotides, the CDR3 is TGTGCCAGCTCACCCGAGGGACAGAACTTAAATCAGCCCCAGCATTTT. Protein product: CASSPEGQNLNQPQHF.

The chain uses TRBV11-2 and TRBJ2-7; tentative D call: TRBD2 (6 bases). Trimming removed 9 bases from V and 0 bases from J, with 18 bases in between. The CDR3 spans 15 residues. The V gene's germline CDR1 is SGHAT and CDR2 FQNNGV. The CDR3 loop is CASTWGVASSYEQYF. The CDR3 nucleotides read TGTGCCAGTACGTGGGGGGTAGCGTCCTCCTACGAGCAGTACTTC.

The CDR3 protein is CASSLGALDRGTYEQYF. The CDR3 coding sequence is TGCGCCAGCAGCTTGGGGGCGTTGGACAGGGGGACCTACGAGCAGTACTTC. This rearrangement joins TRBV5-1 to TRBJ2-7; 10 nucleotides match TRBD1. Germline CDR1 and CDR2: SGHRS and YFSETQ. V trimming: 0 bases; J trimming: 2 bases; junction bases outside the gene matches: 8. The CDR3 has 17 amino acids.

The genes are TRBV7-8 and TRBJ2-7; 9 nucleotides align to TRBD1. The germline V gene has CDR1 SGHVS and CDR2 FQNEAQ. The CDR3 sequence is 15 residues long. The junction had 4 bases not matched to a gene; V was cut back by 2 bases and J by 2 bases. CDR3 coding DNA: TGTGCCAGCAGCTTACCGGGACAGGGCGCCTACGAGCAGTACTTC. Its translation: CASSLPGQGAYEQYF.

This clone ranks as medium-sized. V gene TRBV6-1 combines with J gene TRBJ2-7, with 8 bases identical to TRBD2. From germline, CDR1 is MNHNS and CDR2 SASEGT. This CDR3 has 14 residues. Trimming cost V 7 bases and J 2 bases; bases outside gene matches: 7. CDR3 DNA sequence: TGTGCCAGCACGGTAGCGGGGACCGCCTACGAGCAGTACTTC. Protein sequence: CASTVAGTAYEQYF.

V and J are TRBV18 and TRBJ2-7; TRBD2 agrees at 11 bases. The J segment lost 1 base and the V segment lost 1 base, leaving 12 bases of the junction unmatched. The germline CDR1 and CDR2 sequences are KGHSH and LQKENI. CDR3 length: 19 residues. The DNA for the CDR3 is TGTGCCAGCTCACCACTCGGGTCTAGCGGGGGGCCTTTTTCCTACGAGCAGTACTTC. This translates into CASSPLGSSGGPFSYEQYF.